One sample yielded the 32 T cell receptor beta chains listed below, sequenced in a study of human T cells and chemical hapten exposure. The time point is: pre-sensitization, week 0. This sample's treatment: therapeutic diphenylcyclopropenone sensitization with weekly scalp DPC. TCRdb re-derived calls from the RACE reads in MiXCR, one entry per CDR3 protein. The repertoire holds 150,000 to 200,000 distinct CDR3 sequences, with more than 25% as singletons. The specimen was whole blood, collected in connection with sensitization to the hapten diphenylcyclopropenone (DPC). The source is a woman aged 25-40 years with alopecia areata. Some clones in this sample may be carry-over from other donors' samples.

This clonotype has more than one count but fewer than ten. This sequence joins TRBV25-1 and TRBJ2-7; D remains unclear. Germline V lookup: CDR1 MGHDK, CDR2 SYGVNS. V gave up 5 bases and J gave up 3 bases, with 5 bases separating them. The CDR3 has 11 amino acids. CDR3 sequence reads: CASSHGYEQYF. The CDR3 DNA reads TGTGCCAGCAGTCACGGCTACGAGCAGTACTTC.

This clonotype was observed at least ten times. This chain connects TRBV20-1 to TRBJ2-2; the D gene is possibly TRBD1 (6 bases). Germline loops: CDR1 DFQATT, CDR2 SNEGSKA (reference sequence). The CDR3 is 12 amino acids. Trimming shortened V by 5 bases and J by 7 bases, and 11 bases separated the two germline ends. The DNA of the CDR3 is TGCAGTGCTTACAGGGTTAGCGGGGAGCTGTTTTTT. This encodes CSAYRVSGELFF.

The chain joins TRBV3-1 to TRBJ1-5, with D maybe TRBD1 (6 bases). CDR1 is LGHDT, CDR2 YNNKEL, per germline (reference sequence). V lost 3 bases and J 4 bases, leaving 13 bases between the germline ends. The CDR3 is 15 amino acids. CDR3 DNA sequence: TGTGCCAGCAGCCAGGGAACCGGGACAAATCAGCCCCAGCATTTT. Translating gives CASSQGTGTNQPQHF.

The rearrangement links TRBV27 to TRBJ2-7, with D maybe TRBD1 (6 bases). Germline values: CDR1 MNHEY, CDR2 SMNVEV (reference sequence). The CDR3 consists of 14 residues. Trimming shortened V by 11 bases and J by 6 bases, and 23 bases separated the two germline ends. CDR3 in DNA: TGTGCCGGGGGCCCAGGACAATTTTTCGCCGAGCAGTACTTC. Its protein product is CAGGPGQFFAEQYF.

This clonotype was seen only once. The chain links TRBV20-1 to TRBJ2-1, with a weak D call TRBD2 (6 bases). Trimming removed 2 bases from V and 0 bases from J, with 23 bases in between. CDR1 DFQATT and CDR2 SNEGSKA come from the germline V gene (reference sequence). This CDR3 contains 19 residues. The CDR3 nucleotides read TGCAGTGCTAGAAATACCCCTAGCGAGGACATCAGCTCCTACAATGAGCAGTTCTTC. Translated: CSARNTPSEDISSYNEQFF.

The CDR3, as DNA: TGTGCCAGCAGTTTTAGGGCAGGGGGCGGCTATAATTCACCCCTCCACTTT. It codes for CASSFRAGGGYNSPLHF. The rearrangement joins TRBV27 to TRBJ1-6, with 8 bases fitting TRBD1. Trimming at V came to 3 bases and at J to 3 bases, leaving 7 bases not matched to a gene. The CDR3 has 17 residues. Germline V gene data show CDR1 as MNHEY and CDR2 as SMNVEV (reference sequence).

The rearrangement uses TRBV28 and TRBJ1-4; D not certain. The CDR3 has 11 amino acids. CDR1 is MDHEN, CDR2 SYDVKM, per germline. V lost 4 bases and J 6 bases, leaving 3 bases between the germline ends. In DNA form, the CDR3 reads TGTGCCAGCAGTTCCCATGAAAAACTGTTTTTT. Protein product: CASSSHEKLFF.

This clonotype was observed a few times. The chain joins TRBV29-1 to TRBJ1-5; D might be TRBD1 (6 bases). The ends were cut back, 4 bases at V and 8 bases at J, with 15 bases in the middle. The CDR3 runs 13 residues. CDR1 is SQVTM, CDR2 ANQGSEA, per germline. CDR3 nucleotide sequence: TGCAGCGTTGGGGAGGGGGGAATAGAGCCCCAGCATTTT. Its translation is CSVGEGGIEPQHF.

This clonotype was observed a handful of times. This chain joins TRBV5-4 and TRBJ1-2; D call uncertain. Germline V gene sequence: CDR1 SGHNT, CDR2 YYREEE (reference sequence). This CDR3 is built from 15 residues. Trimming removed 0 bases at V and 4 bases at J, with 13 bases between. The CDR3 spells CASSLVGVGVYGYTF. Here the CDR3 DNA reads TGTGCCAGCAGCTTGGTTGGGGTGGGTGTCTATGGCTACACCTTC.

This clonotype has only a few counts. The genes are TRBV7-2 and TRBJ1-3; D is unclear. The ends were cut back, 1 base at V and 0 bases at J, with 10 bases in the middle. CDR3 size: 16 residues. Germline CDR1 and CDR2: SGHTA and FQGNSA. The chain's CDR3 is CASSLDSPSSGNTIYF. CDR3 DNA sequence: TGTGCCAGCAGCTTAGACTCGCCCAGCTCTGGAAACACCATATATTTT.

This chain joins TRBV14 and TRBJ2-3; 11 nucleotides line up with TRBD1. With 3 bases clipped from V and 4 bases from J, the junction kept 3 bases outside the gene matches. The CDR3 consists of 15 residues. Germline CDR1 and CDR2: SGHDN and FVKESK. CDR3 coding DNA: TGTGCCAGCAGCCAGGACAGGGGGCCGTCAGATACGCAGTATTTT. Its translation is CASSQDRGPSDTQYF.

The CDR3 loop is CASSSRMGSGELFF. CDR3 sequence (DNA): TGTGCCAGCAGCTCTAGGATGGGATCCGGGGAGCTGTTTTTT. V usage is TRBV7-2 and J usage is TRBJ2-2; D is undetermined. This CDR3 has 14 residues. CDR1 is SGHTA and CDR2 is FQGNSA in the germline V gene. V lost 4 bases to trimming and J lost 6 bases, with 12 bases between them. The whole variable domain, remainder taken from reference TRBV7-2 and TRBJ2-2, is GAGVSQSPSNKVTEKGKDVELRCDPISGHTALYWYRQSLGQGLEFLIYFQGNSAPDKSGLPSDRFSAERTGGSVSTLTIQRTQQEDSAVYLCASSSRMGSGELFFGEGSRLTVL.

This chain links TRBV5-1 with TRBJ2-1; 7 bases align to TRBD2. The length of the CDR3 is 15 residues. The germline gives CDR1 SGHRS, CDR2 YFSETQ. The ends lost 1 base at V and 4 bases at J; junction bases unmatched: 5. The CDR3 DNA reads as TGCGCCAGCAGCTTGATGGGGGAGGGGTACAATGAGCAGTTCTTC. Protein: CASSLMGEGYNEQFF.

The chain joins TRBV4-1 to TRBJ2-3, with D unclear. V dropped 1 base and J dropped 3 bases, with 8 bases sitting between them. Germline V gene lookup returns CDR1 MGHRA and CDR2 YSYEKL. The CDR3 totals 14 residues. CDR3 DNA: TGCGCCAGCAGCCAAGTCGTAGGGACAGATACGCAGTATTTT. Translation: CASSQVVGTDTQYF.

The gene calls are TRBV11-2 and TRBJ2-1, with D unclear. The CDR3 is 13 residues long. Per germline, CDR1 SGHAT and CDR2 FQNNGV. V lost 3 bases to trimming and J lost 7 bases, with 10 bases between them. Here the CDR3 DNA reads TGTGCCAGCAGCTTGATTTATGGGAATGAGCAGTTCTTC. It codes for CASSLIYGNEQFF.

The chain carries TRBV4-2 and TRBJ2-5, with no clear D. Trimming removed 2 bases at V and 3 bases at J, with 4 bases between. This CDR3 has 12 amino acids. Germline lookup yields CDR1 LGHNA and CDR2 YNFKEQ. CDR3 sequence: CASSQPEETQYF. DNA for the CDR3: TGTGCCAGCAGCCAACCCGAAGAGACCCAGTACTTC.

V is TRBV20-1 and J is TRBJ2-7; D is uncertain. Trimming stripped 1 base from V and 2 bases from J, with 9 bases between. Germline CDR1 is DFQATT and CDR2 is SNEGSKA (reference sequence). This CDR3 is 13 amino acids long. CDR3 sequence (DNA): TGCAGTGCTAGAGTTCCTCAGCCCTACGAGCAGTACTTC. Translation: CSARVPQPYEQYF.

The rearrangement links TRBV7-2 to TRBJ2-7, with TRBD2 identical over 7 bases. V lost 4 bases and J lost 1; bases outside the gene matches: 4. Germline loops: CDR1 SGHTA, CDR2 FQGNSA. CDR3 length: 14 residues. This chain's CDR3 is CASSSSGMSYEQYF. CDR3 nucleotides: TGTGCCAGCAGCTCTAGCGGTATGTCCTACGAGCAGTACTTC.

This clonotype was counted only a few times. V and J are TRBV10-3 and TRBJ2-5; either TRBD1 or TRBD2 may supply D (5 bases each). CDR1 and CDR2 from the germline V gene are ENHRY and SYGVKD. The CDR3 length is 14 residues. V shed 3 bases and J shed 5 bases, with 13 bases lying between them. The CDR3 bases are TGTGCCATCAGTGACTCGAGGGGCGGGGAGACCCAGTACTTC. Translated: CAISDSRGGETQYF.

This clonotype has just a few counts. The chain employs TRBV10-2 and TRBJ2-3; D is ambiguous. Germline-derived CDR1 and CDR2 are WSHSY and SAAADI. With 6 bases removed from V and 2 bases from J, the gap between germline ends came to 6 bases. There are 12 residues in the CDR3. This CDR3 is CASRQNTDTQYF. The CDR3 nucleotides are TGCGCCAGCAGGCAGAACACAGATACGCAGTATTTT.

This clonotype was detected a few times. This rearrangement joins TRBV20-1 to TRBJ2-3, with D perhaps TRBD2 (6 bases). The CDR3 length is 15 residues. V lost 6 bases and J lost 1, with 17 bases in between. The germline V gene encodes CDR1 DFQATT and CDR2 SNEGSKA (reference sequence). This CDR3 is CSAILAVDGTDTQYF. CDR3 in DNA: TGCAGTGCGATTTTAGCGGTTGACGGCACAGATACGCAGTATTTT.

The V and J genes are TRBV5-1 and TRBJ2-1, with 10 bases matching TRBD1. Germline-derived CDR1 and CDR2 are SGHRS and YFSETQ. The CDR3 has 15 amino acids. The ends lost 4 bases at V and 8 bases at J; junction bases unmatched: 9. The CDR3 sequence: CASSPDRGLGDEQFF. Here the CDR3 DNA reads TGCGCCAGCAGCCCCGACAGGGGGCTTGGGGATGAGCAGTTCTTC.

The gene calls are TRBV4-2 and TRBJ1-6; maybe TRBD1 (5 bases). The germline gives CDR1 LGHNA, CDR2 YNFKEQ. The CDR3 runs to 16 residues. The V end lost 4 bases, the J end lost 0 bases, and 10 bases lay between the germline ends. The DNA of the CDR3 is TGTGCCAGCAGCCCTACAGGAAGCTCCTATAATTCACCCCTCCACTTT. As protein: CASSPTGSSYNSPLHF.

This clonotype was seen only a few times. The CDR3 region has the DNA TGTGCCAGCAGCGTAGCTCTGGGACAGGGAGGGAATGAGCAGTTCTTC. Translating gives CASSVALGQGGNEQFF. J is TRBJ2-1 and V is TRBV9; 9 bases are shared with TRBD1. Germline V CDR1 and CDR2: SGDLS, YYNGEE. Unmatched junction bases numbered 8, after V lost 0 bases and J lost 7 bases. The length of the CDR3 is 16 residues.

This chain links TRBV6-2 or TRBV6-3 with TRBJ1-1; tentative D call: TRBD1 (5 bases). V lost 7 bases and J lost 1, with 13 bases in between. This CDR3 contains 14 residues. CDR1 is MNHEY and CDR2 is SVGEGT in the germline V gene. The CDR3 sequence: CASTWGRANTEAFF. CDR3 DNA sequence: TGTGCCAGCACTTGGGGCAGAGCGAACACTGAAGCTTTCTTT.

The rearrangement uses TRBV6-1 and TRBJ2-3; 10 bases agree with TRBD2. V shed 1 base, J shed 4 bases, and the junction held 8 bases outside the gene matches. This CDR3 is built from 17 residues. From germline, CDR1 is MNHNS and CDR2 SASEGT. As DNA, the CDR3 is TGTGCCAGCAGTGAAGTGATACTAGCGGGGAGGGCAGATACGCAGTATTTT. Its translation is CASSEVILAGRADTQYF.

The chain recombines TRBV20-1 with TRBJ1-2, with TRBD1 as a possible D gene (6 bases). CDR3 length equals 14 residues. V shed 4 bases and J shed 0 bases, with 12 bases lying between them. Germline CDR1 reads DFQATT; CDR2 reads SNEGSKA (reference sequence). The CDR3 reads CSAKRQAANYGYTF. In nucleotides, the CDR3 is TGCAGTGCTAAAAGACAGGCCGCTAACTATGGCTACACCTTC.

This clonotype appeared a few times. J is TRBJ2-1 and V is TRBV12-3 or TRBV12-4; TRBD2 might be the D (7 bases). The CDR3 is made up of 12 amino acids. Trimming took 6 bases from V and 9 from J, leaving 12 bases between them. The CDR3 DNA reads TGTGCCAGCAGCCTAGGGGGGGTTGAGCAGTTCTTC. This sequence encodes CASSLGGVEQFF.

The chain employs TRBV10-3 and TRBJ2-3; 9 bases align to TRBD2. This CDR3 has 17 residues. CDR1 is ENHRY, CDR2 SYGVKD, per germline. V was clipped by 0 bases and J by 2 bases; unmatched bases: 6. CDR3 sequence (DNA): TGTGCCATCAGTGAGTCGAGGCTAGCGGGGAACACAGATACGCAGTATTTT. This sequence encodes CAISESRLAGNTDTQYF.

This sequence joins TRBV28 and TRBJ2-7, with D uncertain. Per germline, CDR1 MDHEN and CDR2 SYDVKM. The V end was cut by 8 bases, the J end by 2 bases, with 16 bases between. CDR3 size: 14 residues. CDR3 protein: CASAPEDRAYEQYF. The CDR3 nucleotides are TGTGCCAGCGCCCCCGAAGACCGAGCCTACGAGCAGTACTTC. Based on the CDR3 plus reference TRBV28 and TRBJ2-7, the full variable domain is DVKVTQSSRYLVKRTGEKVFLECVQDMDHENMFWYRQDPGLGLRLIYFSYDVKMKEKGDIPEGYSVSREKKERFSLILESASTNQTSMYLCASAPEDRAYEQYFGPGTRLTVT.

This clonotype came up a few times. This chain joins TRBV28 and TRBJ1-5; the D gene is possibly TRBD1 (6 bases). Germline V gene sequence: CDR1 MDHEN, CDR2 SYDVKM. Trimming left V 3 bases short and J 4 bases short, with 13 bases between. The CDR3 sequence is 15 residues long. CDR3 bases: TGTGCCAGCAGTTTCGCAGGGGCCATGAATCAGCCCCAGCATTTT. Amino acids: CASSFAGAMNQPQHF.

This chain uses TRBV29-1 with TRBJ1-2; TRBD1 might be the D (5 bases). With 7 bases removed from V and 5 bases from J, the gap between germline ends came to 14 bases. This CDR3 has 12 residues. The germline CDR1 and CDR2 sequences are SQVTM and ANQGSEA. The CDR3 DNA reads as TGCAGCGCTAGAGAGACAGCTTATGGCTACACCTTC. Protein sequence: CSARETAYGYTF.